This T cell receptor (beta chain) was sequenced for a study of CD8 T cells in ankylosing spondylitis. TCRdb re-called the 5' RACE reads through MiXCR, storing one row per CDR3 protein. The sample yields a few hundred thousand distinct CDR3 sequences, approximately 8% seen once. The table lists this clonotype with a few counts. Its cognate antigen is unknown. General study results and limits: A TCR beta motif made of several highly homologous variants seemed typical of ankylosing spondylitis blood. Clones tied to disease were said to be significantly enriched in matched ankylosing spondylitis synovial fluid.

Sequencing used blood, either unsorted or a sorted T cell fraction (not recorded which). The receptor was derived from a male donor with ankylosing spondylitis.

The CDR3 loop is CASSFQLAAYNEQFF. The DNA of the CDR3 is TGTGCCAGCAGTTTTCAACTAGCGGCTTACAATGAGCAGTTCTTC. This chain links TRBV12-3 or TRBV12-4 with TRBJ2-1, with 8 bases matching TRBD2. With V trimmed by 3 bases and J by 4 bases, 5 bases remained unmatched. The CDR3 is made up of 15 amino acids.